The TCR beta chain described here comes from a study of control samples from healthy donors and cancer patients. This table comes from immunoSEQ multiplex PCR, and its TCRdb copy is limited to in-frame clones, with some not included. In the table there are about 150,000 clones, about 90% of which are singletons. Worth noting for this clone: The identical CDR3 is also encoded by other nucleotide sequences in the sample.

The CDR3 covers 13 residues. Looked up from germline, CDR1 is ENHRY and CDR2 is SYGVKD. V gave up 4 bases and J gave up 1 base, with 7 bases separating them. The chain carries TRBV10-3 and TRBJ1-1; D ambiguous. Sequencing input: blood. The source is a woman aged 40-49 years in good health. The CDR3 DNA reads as TGTGCCATCAGTGGGCGGGAGAACACTGAAGCTTTCTTT. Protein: CAISGRENTEAFF.